Listed below are T cell receptor beta chains from one sample, sequenced in a study of blood T cell repertoires in COVID-19. TCRdb keeps only in-frame clones here, not all; method: immunoSEQ multiplex PCR. The sample carries around 250,000 clones, more than 85% recorded once. Sequencing was performed on peripheral blood. The receptors were gathered from a man aged 18 to 30 with active or convalescent COVID-19. Each CDR3 is given with its conserved first and last residue. A D gene is named only where the DNA matches it firmly. Clone size is stated in some rows and not others, as once, few, many or a class when expanded.

abundance	d_gene	j_gene	v_gene	CDR3aa	CDR3nt
-	TRBD2	TRBJ2-1	TRBV6-4	CASSEMSGRSDEQFF	TGTGCCAGCAGTGAGATGAGCGGGAGATCGGATGAGCAGTTCTTC
-	TRBD1	TRBJ1-6	TRBV28	CASRPGTADNSPLHF	TGTGCCAGCAGACCAGGGACAGCTGATAATTCACCCCTCCACTTT
-	TRBD1	TRBJ1-1	TRBV24-1	CATSPGTGGNTEAFF	TGTGCCACCAGCCCCGGGACAGGGGGGAACACTGAAGCTTTCTTT
-	-	TRBJ1-4	TRBV6-5	CASRQGLAKLFF	TGTGCCAGCAGGCAGGGTTTGGCAAAACTGTTTTTT
-	TRBD1	TRBJ1-4	TRBV28	CASSRGDRDNEKLFF	TGTGCCAGCAGCCGTGGGGACAGGGATAATGAAAAACTGTTTTTT
-	TRBD2	TRBJ2-7	TRBV10-1	CARQAGGPGSYEQYF	TGCGCCAGACAAGCGGGAGGGCCGGGGTCCTACGAGCAGTACTTC
once	-	TRBJ2-7	TRBV12-5	CASGEWTNYEQYF	TGTGCTAGTGGGGAATGGACTAACTACGAGCAGTACTTC
few	-	TRBJ1-1	TRBV19	CASTPGVEAFF	TGTGCCAGTACCCCCGGGGTTGAAGCTTTCTTT
-	-	TRBJ1-5	TRBV18	CASSPDPAGHQPQHF	TGTGCCAGCTCACCAGATCCGGCAGGGCATCAGCCCCAGCATTTT
-	-	TRBJ2-2	TRBV9	CASSVQAGELFF	TGTGCCAGCAGCGTACAGGCCGGGGAGCTGTTTTTT
-	TRBD2	TRBJ2-5	TRBV24-1	CATSDRTSGETQYF	TGTGCCACCAGTGACCGGACTAGCGGCGAGACCCAGTACTTC
-	TRBD1	TRBJ2-2	TRBV27	CASTLTGGTGELFF	TGTGCCAGCACCCTCACAGGGGGCACCGGGGAGCTGTTTTTT
-	-	TRBJ1-5	TRBV19	CASSIWSGFTPQHF	TGTGCCAGTAGTATATGGTCGGGGTTTACGCCCCAGCATTTT
-	TRBD2	TRBJ2-1	TRBV23-1	CASTRTSGDYNEQFF	TGCGCCAGCACAAGGACTAGCGGAGACTACAATGAGCAGTTCTTC
once	TRBD2	TRBJ2-1	TRBV2	CASTARLAVYNEQFF	TGTGCCAGCACCGCTCGACTAGCGGTTTACAATGAGCAGTTCTTC
-	-	TRBJ1-5	TRBV9	CASSVLGEVNQPQHF	TGTGCCAGCAGCGTACTTGGAGAGGTCAATCAGCCCCAGCATTTT
-	TRBD1	TRBJ1-1	TRBV6-5	CASNYRGHTEAFF	TGTGCCAGCAATTACAGGGGGCATACTGAAGCTTTCTTT
-	-	TRBJ1-5	TRBV3-1/TRBV3-2	CASSHGTKTPAQHF	TGTGCCAGCAGCCATGGGACAAAAACTCCAGCCCAGCATTTT
many	TRBD1	TRBJ1-6	TRBV5-5	CASSRTTGAPLHF	TGTGCCAGCAGCCGAACAACAGGGGCGCCCCTCCACTTT
-	-	TRBJ2-5	TRBV6-2/TRBV6-3	CASSPRTEETQYF	TGTGCCAGCAGCCCCCGGACAGAAGAGACCCAGTACTTC
-	-	TRBJ1-1	TRBV20-1	CSARRNTEAFF	TGCAGTGCTAGACGGAACACTGAAGCTTTCTTT
-	TRBD2	TRBJ2-1	TRBV7-3	CASSARLAGGGRGSYNEQFF	TGTGCCAGCAGCGCCAGACTAGCGGGAGGAGGACGTGGGTCCTACAATGAGCAGTTCTTC
-	TRBD1	TRBJ2-5	TRBV7-2	CASSKGTGESSQYF	TGTGCCAGCAGCAAAGGGACAGGGGAGAGCTCCCAGTACTTC
-	TRBD2	TRBJ2-1	TRBV6-1	CASSGTSGSSYNEQFF	TGTGCCAGCAGTGGTACTAGCGGGAGCTCCTACAATGAGCAGTTCTTC
-	TRBD2	TRBJ2-7	TRBV4-3	CASSLGTSDAYEQYF	TGCGCCAGCAGCCTTGGGACTAGCGATGCCTACGAGCAGTACTTC
-	TRBD2	TRBJ2-7	TRBV7-6	CASSPGGGGTGREQYF	TGTGCCAGCAGCCCCGGCGGGGGGGGCACGGGGAGGGAGCAGTACTTC
-	-	TRBJ1-1	TRBV9	CASSQTQANTEAFF	TGTGCCAGCAGCCAAACACAGGCGAACACTGAAGCTTTCTTT
-	TRBD1	TRBJ1-6	TRBV18	CASSQDRGHSPLHF	TGTGCCAGCTCACAGGACAGGGGCCATTCACCCCTCCACTTT
-	TRBD1	TRBJ2-2	TRBV5-1	CASTGAGELFF	TGCGCCAGTACAGGGGCCGGGGAGCTGTTTTTT
-	-	TRBJ1-1	TRBV9	CASSVAGVMNTEAFF	TGTGCCAGCAGCGTAGCAGGGGTTATGAACACTGAAGCTTTCTTT
once	-	TRBJ1-3	TRBV6-5	CASGTFRLSGNTIYF	TGTGCCAGCGGGACATTTCGGCTCTCTGGAAACACCATATATTTT
-	-	TRBJ1-5	TRBV19	CASSREGPSQPQHF	TGTGCCAGTAGCCGGGAGGGTCCGAGTCAGCCCCAGCATTTT
-	-	TRBJ2-3	TRBV19	CASRTEGDTQYF	TGTGCCAGTCGGACGGAGGGTGATACGCAGTATTTT
-	-	TRBJ1-5	TRBV12-3/TRBV12-4	CASSLPGNQPQHF	TGTGCCAGCAGTTTGCCGGGGAATCAGCCCCAGCATTTT
-	-	TRBJ2-7	TRBV19	CASSPAGRERLGEQYF	TGTGCCAGTAGTCCAGCGGGCAGGGAACGACTGGGCGAGCAGTACTTC
-	-	TRBJ2-3	TRBV14	CASSPLLIDTQYF	TGTGCCAGCAGCCCCCTACTGATAGATACGCAGTATTTT
-	TRBD2	TRBJ2-3	TRBV6-1	CASSERPGGSTDTQYF	TGTGCCAGCAGTGAACGGCCGGGGGGGTCCACAGATACGCAGTATTTT
-	-	TRBJ1-2	TRBV27	CASSLAQDYGYTF	TGTGCCAGCAGTTTGGCTCAGGACTATGGCTACACCTTC